Each of the 20 T cell receptor beta chains below was sequenced from the same sample in a study of blood T cell repertoires in COVID-19. Clones were sequenced by immunoSEQ multiplex PCR, and TCRdb holds only the in-frame ones, with some missing. The profile shows 300,000 to 350,000 clones, over 75% of them singletons. Sequencing was performed on peripheral blood. The receptors were gathered from a woman aged 25 to 39 with COVID-19, enrolled during active disease.

This chain links TRBV6-2 or TRBV6-3 with TRBJ2-1, with a tentative D call TRBD2 (6 bases). The CDR3 totals 14 residues. The ends were cut back, 5 bases at V and 4 bases at J, with 12 bases in the middle. Germline loops: CDR1 MNHEY, CDR2 SVGEGT. CDR3 coding DNA: TGTGCCAGCAGTCGGGCGGGGAATTACAATGAGCAGTTCTTC. Amino acid sequence: CASSRAGNYNEQFF.

Turning to this clone: Other DNA sequences in this sample translate to the same CDR3. The V gene is TRBV2, the J gene TRBJ2-7; TRBD1 agrees at 10 bases. Trimming cost V 9 bases and J 3 bases; bases outside gene matches: 5. The germline V gene encodes CDR1 SNHLY and CDR2 FYNNEI. The CDR3 extends over 13 amino acids. The CDR3 loop reads CASSGTGVYEQYF. The CDR3 DNA reads TGTGCCAGTTCCGGGACAGGGGTCTACGAGCAGTACTTC.

CDR3 in DNA: TGCGCCAGCAGCCAAGATCGGCAGGCGGGCGGGGAGCTGTTTTTT. Protein: CASSQDRQAGGELFF. The chain uses TRBV4-1 and TRBJ2-2, with a possible D match to TRBD2 (5 bases). The germline gives CDR1 MGHRA, CDR2 YSYEKL. CDR3 length: 15 amino acids. Trimming pared 0 bases from V and 7 bases from J, leaving 12 bases between.

This chain uses TRBV6-5 with TRBJ1-5, with 8 bases fitting TRBD1. V was pared by 8 bases and J by 2 bases, with 8 bases of the junction left unmatched. CDR1 is MNHEY, CDR2 SVGAGI, per germline. The CDR3 contains 15 residues. The CDR3: CASGDRPRGNQPQHF. CDR3 sequence (DNA): TGTGCCAGCGGGGACAGGCCACGGGGCAATCAGCCCCAGCATTTT.

The CDR3 spells CASSVSPYNEQFF. For the CDR3, the DNA is TGTGCCAGCAGCGTATCCCCCTACAATGAGCAGTTCTTC. The V and J genes are TRBV5-5 and TRBJ2-1, with D hard to call. The CDR3 spans 13 residues. The germline V gene has CDR1 SGHKS and CDR2 YYEKEE (reference sequence). V lost 4 bases, J lost 2 bases, and 7 bases lay in between.

This clone has a single count. The chain is built from TRBV6-5 and TRBJ1-2; no clear D gene. Germline V CDR1 and CDR2: MNHEY, SVGAGI. The CDR3 runs 14 residues. V was cut by 5 bases and J by 2 bases, with 12 bases left in between. CDR3 residues: CASSPRGGNYGYTF. The CDR3 region has the DNA TGTGCCAGCAGTCCCCGGGGAGGGAACTATGGCTACACCTTC.

This chain links TRBV5-1 with TRBJ1-3, with D perhaps matching TRBD1 (5 bases). Germline CDR1 SGHRS, CDR2 YFSETQ. Trimming left V 0 bases short and J 2 bases short, with 12 bases between. CDR3 length: 16 residues. CDR3 residues: CASSLATSGTGNTIYF. In nucleotides, the CDR3 is TGCGCCAGCAGCTTGGCCACCTCAGGGACTGGAAACACCATATATTTT.

The J gene is TRBJ2-1, the V gene TRBV27; 12 nucleotides line up with TRBD2. Germline loops: CDR1 MNHEY, CDR2 SMNVEV (reference sequence). The CDR3 is 15 residues long. V was clipped by 4 bases and J by 4 bases; unmatched bases: 2. This CDR3 reads CASSSLAGGYNEQFF. The CDR3 nucleotides are TGTGCCAGCAGTTCACTAGCGGGAGGTTACAATGAGCAGTTCTTC.

Only a few counts were recorded for this clone. The chain combines TRBV5-1 with TRBJ1-4; D ambiguous. Germline assignment: CDR1 SGHRS and CDR2 YFSETQ. The length of the CDR3 is 13 residues. The V gene lost 1 base and the J gene lost 8 bases, with 9 bases spanning the gap. In DNA, the CDR3 is TGCGCCAGCAGCTTGTCGAGAAAAGAAAAACTGTTTTTT. Its protein is CASSLSRKEKLFF. Using reference TRBV5-1 and TRBJ1-4 for the parts outside the CDR3, the full variable domain is KAGVTQTPRYLIKTRGQQVTLSCSPISGHRSVSWYQQTPGQGLQFLFEYFSETQRNKGNFPGRFSGRQFSNSRSEMNVSTLELGDSALYLCASSLSRKEKLFFGSGTQLSVL.

The rearrangement joins TRBV28 to TRBJ2-1; 9 bases are a match to TRBD2. Per the germline V gene, CDR1 is MDHEN and CDR2 is SYDVKM. The CDR3 is 14 amino acids. V shed 6 bases and J 5 bases; nucleotides not matched to a gene: 5. CDR3 loop: CASSPGTSHNEQFF. The CDR3 DNA reads TGTGCCAGCAGCCCCGGGACTAGCCACAATGAGCAGTTCTTC.

A word on this clone: A clone one base away is much larger, so this may be a read error. The chain combines TRBV6-5 with TRBJ1-1; D is uncertain. The V end was cut by 5 bases, the J end by 3 bases, with 4 bases between. The germline gives CDR1 MNHEY, CDR2 SVGAGI. This CDR3 is built from 11 residues. CDR3 residues: CASSLDTEAFF. The CDR3 DNA sequence: TGTGCCAGCAGTCTAGACACTGAAGCTTTCTTT.

The rearrangement links TRBV7-3 to TRBJ2-5, with TRBD2 matching 7 bases. V lost 2 bases, J lost 2 bases, and 8 bases stayed unmatched. CDR1 and CDR2 from the germline V gene are SGHTA and FQGTGA. CDR3 length equals 16 residues. Written as DNA, the CDR3 is TGTGCCAGCAGCTTACCGTTAGCGGGTCAACAAGAGACCCAGTACTTC. Translation: CASSLPLAGQQETQYF.

This chain joins TRBV11-2 and TRBJ1-4, with D possibly matching TRBD1 (6 bases). Per the germline V gene, CDR1 is SGHAT and CDR2 is FQNNGV. The V end lost 3 bases, the J end lost 4 bases, and 9 bases lay between the germline ends. This CDR3 contains 14 residues. CDR3: CASSFTGLNEKLFF. As DNA, the CDR3 is TGTGCCAGCAGCTTTACAGGGCTTAATGAAAAACTGTTTTTT.

This clone showed up just a few times. This sequence joins TRBV30 and TRBJ1-1; TRBD1 is a possible D gene (5 bases). The length of the CDR3 is 13 residues. V gave up 0 bases and J gave up 7 bases, with 12 bases separating them. Germline V gene data show CDR1 as GTSNPN and CDR2 as SVGIG (reference sequence). The CDR3 sequence is CAWSVGVGFEAFF. The DNA of the CDR3 is TGTGCCTGGAGTGTAGGGGTAGGCTTTGAAGCTTTCTTT.

The chain carries TRBV7-2 and TRBJ1-4; 8 bases match TRBD1. The CDR3 runs 13 residues. The V gene end was trimmed by 6 bases and the J gene end by 8 bases; junction bases not matched to a gene: 5. The germline V gene has CDR1 SGHTA and CDR2 FQGNSA. The CDR3 DNA reads TGTGCCAGCAGGGGACAGGTCGGGGAAAAACTGTTTTTT. Its translation is CASRGQVGEKLFF.

This rearrangement joins TRBV10-3 to TRBJ1-2; TRBD1 might be the D (5 bases). The germline CDR1 and CDR2 sequences are ENHRY and SYGVKD. V lost 3 bases and J lost 4, with 12 bases in between. The CDR3 is 14 residues long. The CDR3, as DNA: TGTGCCATCAGTGACTCCGGGGGAACCTATGGCTACACCTTC. It encodes CAISDSGGTYGYTF.

The gene calls are TRBV7-8 and TRBJ2-7; 8 bases match TRBD2. The V segment lost 2 bases and the J segment 6 bases; nucleotides outside the gene matches: 21. This CDR3 region has 19 residues. Germline CDR1 is SGHVS and CDR2 is FQNEAQ. The CDR3 here is CASSLFSAIPPGLGAEQYF. In DNA, the CDR3 is TGTGCCAGCAGCTTATTTTCTGCTATACCTCCGGGACTAGGTGCCGAGCAGTACTTC.

This chain uses TRBV27 with TRBJ2-7; 9 bases line up with TRBD1. The CDR3 extends over 15 amino acids. J gave up 4 bases and V 2 bases, and 6 bases lay outside the gene matches. Germline-derived CDR1 and CDR2 are MNHEY and SMNVEV (reference sequence). For the CDR3, the DNA is TGTGCCAGCAGTTTACGGGGGACAGGGAGGTACGAGCAGTACTTC. Amino acid sequence: CASSLRGTGRYEQYF.

This chain uses TRBV6-2 or TRBV6-3 with TRBJ2-7; a weak D match, TRBD1 (6 bases). This CDR3 contains 13 residues. Germline lookup yields CDR1 MNHEY and CDR2 SVGEGT. The ends were cut back, 5 bases at V and 5 bases at J, with 13 bases in the middle. For the CDR3, the DNA is TGTGCCAGCAGTCCCGGACAGTTCCACGAGCAGTACTTC. Amino acids: CASSPGQFHEQYF.

This clone was seen just once. This sequence joins TRBV28 and TRBJ1-2; a possible D gene is TRBD1 (5 bases). Germline loops: CDR1 MDHEN, CDR2 SYDVKM. The CDR3 runs 13 residues. The germline V and J ends were trimmed by 1 base and 7 bases, with 10 bases remaining between them. The DNA of the CDR3 is TGTGCCAGCAGTTTATTAGTCGGGGGTGGCTACACCTTC. Its translation is CASSLLVGGGYTF.